Described below is a single TCR beta chain sequence and its context. CDR3 size: 17 residues. The germline gives CDR1 SGHRS, CDR2 YFSETQ. Trimming cost V 2 bases and J 4 bases, with 18 bases left between them. Treatment meaning: oral pan-JAK inhibitor, 5-10 mg twice daily. This entry is derived from a study of CD8+ T cells in alopecia areata. Study details: It was oral tofacitinib, at 5 to 10 mg twice daily, that treated patients received.

After isolation, RNA underwent reverse transcription to generate cDNA as the sequencing template. Only in-frame clones appear in the TCRdb table, and some are missing; sequencing was by immunoSEQ multiplex PCR. The table records over 80,000 clones, roughly 40% of them present only once. The chain employs TRBV5-1 and TRBJ2-2; D may match TRBD1 or TRBD2 (5 bases each). The input for sequencing was CD8+ T cells sorted from blood, taken at week 24, from a patient treated with tofacitinib. This TCR derives from a human donor with alopecia areata. DNA of the CDR3: TGCGCCAGCAGCTTCGGGGCACGAGGAGGCCGCACCGGGGAGCTGTTTTTT. Amino acids: CASSFGARGGRTGELFF. The full variable domain, with the rest looked up from reference TRBV5-1 and TRBJ2-2, is KAGVTQTPRYLIKTRGQQVTLSCSPISGHRSVSWYQQTPGQGLQFLFEYFSETQRNKGNFPGRFSGRQFSNSRSEMNVSTLELGDSALYLCASSFGARGGRTGELFFGEGSRLTVL.